These 21 T cell receptor beta chains were all obtained from the same sample, sequenced in a study of cytomegalovirus exposure and HLA in healthy donors. Use of 60 Vbeta and 13 Jbeta primers characterized the PCR. TCRdb's copy holds only in-frame clones and misses some; the assay was immunoSEQ multiplex PCR. This sample has some 150,000 clones, with over 80% found just once. Sample: PBMCs. The receptors shown here come from a female donor in good health and CMV-seronegative.

The V gene is TRBV15, the J gene TRBJ2-7, with D possibly TRBD2 on 5 matching bases. This CDR3 contains 15 residues. The V gene lost 2 bases and the J gene lost 5 bases, with 16 bases spanning the gap. The germline gives CDR1 LNHNV, CDR2 YYDKDF (reference sequence). The CDR3 here is CATSRIGAVEDEQYF. The CDR3 nucleotides read TGTGCCACCAGCAGAATTGGAGCGGTGGAAGACGAGCAGTACTTC.

The chain employs TRBV6-1 and TRBJ1-1; D remains ambiguous. The germline gives CDR1 MNHNS, CDR2 SASEGT. V was trimmed by 4 bases and J by 1 base, leaving 7 bases between them. This CDR3 has 13 residues. The DNA of the CDR3 is TGTGCCAGCAGTGTGAAACAGAACACTGAAGCTTTCTTT. Its protein is CASSVKQNTEAFF.

V usage is TRBV2 and J usage is TRBJ2-3; 8 bases fit TRBD2. Trimming removed 3 bases from V and 0 bases from J; junction bases left unmatched: 5. The CDR3 consists of 16 residues. Germline values: CDR1 SNHLY, CDR2 FYNNEI. The CDR3 nucleotides read TGTGCCAGCAGTGATCTACTAGCGGACAGCACAGATACGCAGTATTTT. Its translation: CASSDLLADSTDTQYF.

The chain recombines TRBV29-1 with TRBJ1-1; tentative D call: TRBD1 (6 bases). V lost 3 bases and J lost 0, with 11 bases in between. This CDR3 contains 14 residues. Looked up from germline, CDR1 is SQVTM and CDR2 is ANQGSEA. The DNA for the CDR3 is TGCAGCGTTGAGAGCAGGGACATGAACACTGAAGCTTTCTTT. It specifies CSVESRDMNTEAFF.

The chain is built from TRBV16 and TRBJ2-7, with D possibly being TRBD1 (5 bases). CDR3 size: 15 residues. Deletions cut 5 bases from V and 2 bases from J, with 16 bases between. Germline V gene data show CDR1 as KGHSY and CDR2 as FQNENV. The CDR3 DNA follows: TGTGCCAGCAGCGCAATGGGGCAGGGCGCCTACGAGCAGTACTTC. This sequence encodes CASSAMGQGAYEQYF.

The chain recombines TRBV19 with TRBJ2-7, with D possibly being TRBD1 (5 bases). The CDR3 consists of 15 residues. Germline CDR1 LNHDA, CDR2 SQIVND (reference sequence). V was clipped by 6 bases and J by 2 bases, with 17 bases between them. This CDR3 reads CASRQRDSATYEQYF. The CDR3 DNA sequence: TGTGCCAGTAGACAACGTGACAGTGCAACCTACGAGCAGTACTTC.

The J gene is TRBJ1-4, the V gene TRBV30; 7 positions agree with TRBD1. The CDR3 covers 15 residues. Losses at the gene ends were 2 bases for V and 8 bases for J; bases not matched to a gene: 11. From germline, CDR1 is GTSNPN and CDR2 SVGIG (reference sequence). The CDR3 protein is CAWSLETGPWEKLFF. The DNA for the CDR3 is TGTGCCTGGAGTTTAGAGACAGGGCCTTGGGAAAAACTGTTTTTT.

V is TRBV28 and J is TRBJ1-1; 7 bases are shared with TRBD1. Trimming took 6 bases from V and 3 from J; bases not matched to a gene: 4. Per the germline V gene, CDR1 is MDHEN and CDR2 is SYDVKM. This CDR3 is 13 amino acids long. Here the CDR3 reads CASRQGYDTEAFF. The CDR3 coding sequence is TGTGCCAGCAGACAGGGGTATGACACTGAAGCTTTCTTT. The full variable domain, its missing parts supplied by reference TRBV28 and TRBJ1-1, is DVKVTQSSRYLVKRTGEKVFLECVQDMDHENMFWYRQDPGLGLRLIYFSYDVKMKEKGDIPEGYSVSREKKERFSLILESASTNQTSMYLCASRQGYDTEAFFGQGTRLTVV.

The chain combines TRBV29-1 with TRBJ2-7, with D perhaps matching TRBD2 (5 bases). The germline V and J ends were trimmed by 3 bases and 4 bases, with 13 bases remaining between them. The CDR3 covers 13 residues. Germline V gene data show CDR1 as SQVTM and CDR2 as ANQGSEA. The CDR3 coding sequence is TGCAGCGTTGACGGGGTGGCAGGTTACGAGCAGTACTTC. Translating gives CSVDGVAGYEQYF.

In this sample, this clone turned up a few times. CDR3 sequence: CASWGGVLNEKLFF. The CDR3 bases are TGTGCCAGTTGGGGCGGGGTCCTTAATGAAAAACTGTTTTTT. The chain recombines TRBV19 with TRBJ1-4; TRBD1 might be the D (5 bases). Trimming pared 8 bases from V and 4 bases from J, leaving 14 bases between. The CDR3 contains 14 residues. Germline V gives CDR1 LNHDA, CDR2 SQIVND (reference sequence). The full variable domain, its missing parts supplied by reference TRBV19 and TRBJ1-4, is DGGITQSPKYLFRKEGQNVTLSCEQNLNHDAMYWYRQDPGQGLRLIYYSQIVNDFQKGDIAEGYSVSREKKESFPLTVTSAQKNPTAFYLCASWGGVLNEKLFFGSGTQLSVL.

This chain connects TRBV28 to TRBJ2-1, with 10 bases identical to TRBD2. This CDR3 comprises 17 residues. The germline CDR1 and CDR2 sequences are MDHEN and SYDVKM. The trim removed 2 bases at V and 6 bases at J, leaving 10 bases unmatched. Here the CDR3 DNA reads TGTGCCAGCAGTTTAGTGTGGCTAGCGGGAGTGGCCAATGAGCAGTTCTTC. Its translation: CASSLVWLAGVANEQFF.

The gene calls are TRBV4-2 and TRBJ2-2; D not certain. Germline values: CDR1 LGHNA, CDR2 YNFKEQ. V was cut by 3 bases and J by 7 bases, with 12 bases left in between. The CDR3 loop spans 14 amino acids. The CDR3 DNA is TGTGCCAGCAGCCATCTAAACTCTGTCGGGGAGCTGTTTTTT. Translated: CASSHLNSVGELFF.

This chain links TRBV5-4 with TRBJ2-5; D not resolved. The germline V gene has CDR1 SGHNT and CDR2 YYREEE (reference sequence). The V end lost 2 bases, the J end lost 2 bases, and 10 bases lay between the germline ends. The CDR3 has 14 amino acids. As DNA, the CDR3 is TGTGCCAGCAGCTTCTCGGGTATACAAGAGACCCAGTACTTC. Its protein is CASSFSGIQETQYF. Looking up the rest from reference TRBV5-4 and TRBJ2-5 gives the full variable domain: ETGVTQSPTHLIKTRGQQVTLRCSSQSGHNTVSWYQQALGQGPQFIFQYYREEENGRGNFPPRFSGLQFPNYSSELNVNALELDDSALYLCASSFSGIQETQYFGPGTRLLVL.

The sample holds a few counts of this clone. The chain carries TRBV7-9 and TRBJ2-7, with 8 bases aligning to TRBD1. The CDR3 length is 14 residues. The V and J ends lost 3 bases and 0 bases, in that order; junction bases with no gene match: 1. Germline CDR1 and CDR2: SEHNR and FQNEAQ (reference sequence). The CDR3 loop reads CASSLGTGSYEQYF. The CDR3 DNA follows: TGTGCCAGCAGCTTGGGGACAGGCTCCTACGAGCAGTACTTC.

This clone has only a few counts. This chain uses TRBV6-1 with TRBJ1-1; TRBD1 agrees at 7 bases. The trim removed 3 bases at V and 0 bases at J, leaving 16 bases unmatched. CDR3 size: 19 residues. CDR1 and CDR2 from the germline V gene are MNHNS and SASEGT. CDR3 sequence reads: CASSEWDLVRGLLNTEAFF. Here the CDR3 DNA reads TGTGCCAGCAGTGAGTGGGATCTGGTTAGGGGGCTTTTGAACACTGAAGCTTTCTTT.

The chain links TRBV7-9 to TRBJ1-1; TRBD1 is a possible D gene (5 bases). The CDR3 covers 16 residues. V was pared by 5 bases and J by 0 bases, with 16 bases between. Per the germline V gene, CDR1 is SEHNR and CDR2 is FQNEAQ (reference sequence). DNA for the CDR3: TGTGCCAGCAGCCCCCCGGGGGGATGGTTGAACACTGAAGCTTTCTTT. Its translation: CASSPPGGWLNTEAFF.

This clone has a single count. J is TRBJ2-1 and V is TRBV11-2; 9 bases agree with TRBD1. V dropped 1 base and J dropped 6; count of bases not matched to a gene: 7. The CDR3 is made up of 16 amino acids. CDR1 and CDR2 from the germline V gene are SGHAT and FQNNGV. CDR3 protein: CASSLVGTGLVNEQFF. Written as DNA, the CDR3 is TGTGCCAGCAGCTTAGTGGGGACAGGGCTAGTCAATGAGCAGTTCTTC.

The chain carries TRBV4-1 and TRBJ2-7; TRBD1 matches 7 bases. Germline CDR1 is MGHRA and CDR2 is YSYEKL. This CDR3 is built from 16 residues. V shed 4 bases and J 5 bases; nucleotides not matched to a gene: 14. CDR3 sequence (DNA): TGCGCCAGCAGCCGATCCCCGACAGGGCCCCAGCACGAGCAGTACTTC. This codes for CASSRSPTGPQHEQYF.

This clone has just a few counts. The gene calls are TRBV28 and TRBJ2-4; weak D call: TRBD1 (5 bases). The CDR3 spans 18 residues. Germline V gene lookup returns CDR1 MDHEN and CDR2 SYDVKM. V was pared by 1 base and J by 0 bases, with 16 bases between. The CDR3 spells CASSLFGHPVEAKNIQYF. Written as DNA, the CDR3 is TGTGCCAGCAGTTTATTCGGACACCCCGTTGAAGCCAAAAACATTCAGTACTTC.

J is TRBJ1-3 and V is TRBV6-1; the D gene is possibly TRBD1 (6 bases). The CDR3 has 15 residues. Trimming shortened V by 4 bases and J by 0 bases, and 10 bases separated the two germline ends. CDR1 is MNHNS and CDR2 is SASEGT in the germline V gene. CDR3 sequence (DNA): TGTGCCAGCAGTGCCAAACAGGGCTCTGGAAACACCATATATTTT. Translated: CASSAKQGSGNTIYF.

This clone has just one count. This chain uses TRBV5-1 with TRBJ2-1; a possible D gene is TRBD2 (6 bases). Germline V gene sequence: CDR1 SGHRS, CDR2 YFSETQ. V was shortened by 0 bases and J by 4 bases, with 14 bases between the two germline ends. The CDR3 runs 16 residues. The CDR3 here is CASSLDGRDVYNEQFF. The DNA for the CDR3 is TGCGCCAGCAGCTTGGACGGGCGGGACGTTTACAATGAGCAGTTCTTC. Supplemented by reference TRBV5-1 and TRBJ2-1, the full variable domain reads KAGVTQTPRYLIKTRGQQVTLSCSPISGHRSVSWYQQTPGQGLQFLFEYFSETQRNKGNFPGRFSGRQFSNSRSEMNVSTLELGDSALYLCASSLDGRDVYNEQFFGPGTRLTVL.